This record covers a single T cell receptor beta chain. What it recognizes is unknown. The junction had 8 bases not matched to a gene; V was cut back by 5 bases and J by 4 bases. The CDR3 runs to 16 residues. Germline V lookup: CDR1 MDHEN, CDR2 SYDVKM. This sample was included in a study of cytomegalovirus exposure and HLA in healthy donors. Findings and caveats of the study: A list of roughly 160 TCR beta chains associated with cytomegalovirus was given.

The primer mix had 60 Vbeta and 13 Jbeta primers. The protocol was immunoSEQ multiplex PCR, while the TCRdb copy is restricted to in-frame clones and leaves out a portion. The repertoire holds roughly 160,000 clones, with 80% to 90% as singletons. The V and J genes are TRBV28 and TRBJ1-3, with 10 bases fitting TRBD1. The source material was PBMCs. The receptor was isolated from a middle-aged man in good health and CMV-seropositive. The CDR3 region is CASSHRDRGLGNTIYF. Written as DNA, the CDR3 is TGTGCCAGCAGTCACCGGGACAGGGGTCTCGGAAACACCATATATTTT.